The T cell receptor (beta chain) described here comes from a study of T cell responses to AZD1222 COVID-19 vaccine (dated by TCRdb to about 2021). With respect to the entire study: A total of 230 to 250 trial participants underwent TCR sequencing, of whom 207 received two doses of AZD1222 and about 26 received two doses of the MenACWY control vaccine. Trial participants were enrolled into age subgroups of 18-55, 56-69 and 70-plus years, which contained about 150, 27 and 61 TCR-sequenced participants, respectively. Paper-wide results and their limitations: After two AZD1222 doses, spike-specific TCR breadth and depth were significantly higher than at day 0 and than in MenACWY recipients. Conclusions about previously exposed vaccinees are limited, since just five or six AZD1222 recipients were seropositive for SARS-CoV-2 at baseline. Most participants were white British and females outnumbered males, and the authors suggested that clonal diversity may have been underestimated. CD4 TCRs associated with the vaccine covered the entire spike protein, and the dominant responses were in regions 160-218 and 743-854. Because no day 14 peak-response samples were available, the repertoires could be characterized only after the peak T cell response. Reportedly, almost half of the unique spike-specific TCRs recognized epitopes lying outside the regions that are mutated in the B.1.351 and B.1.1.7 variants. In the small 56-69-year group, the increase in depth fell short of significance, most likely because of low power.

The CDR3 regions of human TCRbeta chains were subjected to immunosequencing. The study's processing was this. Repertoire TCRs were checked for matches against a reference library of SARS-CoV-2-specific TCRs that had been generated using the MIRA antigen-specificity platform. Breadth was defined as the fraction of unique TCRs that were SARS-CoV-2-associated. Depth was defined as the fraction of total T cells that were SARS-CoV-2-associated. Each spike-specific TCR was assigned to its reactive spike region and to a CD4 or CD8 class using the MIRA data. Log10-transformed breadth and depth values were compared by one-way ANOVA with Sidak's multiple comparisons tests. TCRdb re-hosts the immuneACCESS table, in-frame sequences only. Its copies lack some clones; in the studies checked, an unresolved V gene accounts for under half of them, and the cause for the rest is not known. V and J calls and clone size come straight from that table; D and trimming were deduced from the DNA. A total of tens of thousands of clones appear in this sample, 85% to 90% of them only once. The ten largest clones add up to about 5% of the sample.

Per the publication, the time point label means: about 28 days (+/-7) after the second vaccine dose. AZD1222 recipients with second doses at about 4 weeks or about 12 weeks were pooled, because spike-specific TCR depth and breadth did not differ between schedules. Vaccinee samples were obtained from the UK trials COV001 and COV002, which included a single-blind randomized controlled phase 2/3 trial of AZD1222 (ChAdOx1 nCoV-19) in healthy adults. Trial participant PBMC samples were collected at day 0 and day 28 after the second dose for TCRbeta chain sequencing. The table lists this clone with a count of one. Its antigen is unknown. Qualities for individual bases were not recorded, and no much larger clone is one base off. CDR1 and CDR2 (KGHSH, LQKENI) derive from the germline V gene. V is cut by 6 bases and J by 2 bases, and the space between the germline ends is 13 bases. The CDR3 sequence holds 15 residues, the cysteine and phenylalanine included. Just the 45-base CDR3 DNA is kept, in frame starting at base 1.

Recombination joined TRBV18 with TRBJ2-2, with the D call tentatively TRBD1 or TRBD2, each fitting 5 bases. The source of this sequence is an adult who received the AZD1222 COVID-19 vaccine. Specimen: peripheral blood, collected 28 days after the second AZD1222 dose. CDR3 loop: CASSLGRGNTGELFF. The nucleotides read TGTGCCAGCTCTCTGGGACGGGGAAACACCGGGGAGCTGTTTTTT.